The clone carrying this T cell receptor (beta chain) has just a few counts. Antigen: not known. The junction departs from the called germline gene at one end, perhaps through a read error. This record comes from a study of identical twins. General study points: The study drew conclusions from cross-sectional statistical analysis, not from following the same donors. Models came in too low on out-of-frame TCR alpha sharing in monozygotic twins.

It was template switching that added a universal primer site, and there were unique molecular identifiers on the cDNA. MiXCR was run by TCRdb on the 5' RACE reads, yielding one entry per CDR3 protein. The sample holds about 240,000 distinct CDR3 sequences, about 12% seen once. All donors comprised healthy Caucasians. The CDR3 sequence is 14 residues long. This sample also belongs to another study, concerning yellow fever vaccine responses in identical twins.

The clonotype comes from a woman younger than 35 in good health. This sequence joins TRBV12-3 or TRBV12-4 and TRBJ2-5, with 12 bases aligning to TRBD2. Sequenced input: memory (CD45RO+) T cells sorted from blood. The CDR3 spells CASSLAGGSMAQYF. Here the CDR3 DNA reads TGTGCCAGCAGTCTAGCGGGGGGGTCCATGGCCCAGTACTTC.